This entry is about one T cell receptor beta chain. TCRdb re-derived calls from the RT-PCR reads in MiXCR, one entry per CDR3 protein. The sample holds fewer than 200,000 distinct CDR3 sequences, around 30% seen once. The data originate from a study of patients and donors after allogeneic stem cell transplantation. The sequencing sample was made of blood, either unsorted or a sorted T cell fraction (not recorded which). The source is a human donor who was either an allogeneic HSCT recipient or a stem cell or donor lymphocyte infusion donor (not recorded which). It is not recorded whose cells these are; they may come from a transplant donor.

The CDR3 sequence: CASSSPGPYEQYF. The CDR3 nucleotides read TGTGCCAGCAGCTCCCCCGGACCCTACGAGCAGTACTTC. V gene TRBV12-3 or TRBV12-4 combines with J gene TRBJ2-7; no definite D call. Trimming shortened V by 6 bases and J by 2 bases, and 11 bases separated the two germline ends. CDR3 length: 13 residues.